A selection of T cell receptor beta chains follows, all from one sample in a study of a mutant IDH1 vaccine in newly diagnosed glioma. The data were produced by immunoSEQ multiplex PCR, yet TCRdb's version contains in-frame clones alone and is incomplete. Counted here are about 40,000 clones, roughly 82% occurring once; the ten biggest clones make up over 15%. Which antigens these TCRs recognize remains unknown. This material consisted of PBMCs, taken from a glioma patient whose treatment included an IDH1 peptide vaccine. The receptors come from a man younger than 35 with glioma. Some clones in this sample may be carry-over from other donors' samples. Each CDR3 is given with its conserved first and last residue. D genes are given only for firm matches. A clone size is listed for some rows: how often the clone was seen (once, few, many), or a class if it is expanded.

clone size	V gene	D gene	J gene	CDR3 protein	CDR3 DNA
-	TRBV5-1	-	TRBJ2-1	CASSLEQASYNEQFF	TGCGCCAGCAGCTTGGAACAGGCCTCCTACAATGAGCAGTTCTTC
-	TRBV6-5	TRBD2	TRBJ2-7	CASRARSGSSYEQYF	TGTGCCAGCAGGGCTCGTAGCGGGAGCTCCTACGAGCAGTACTTC
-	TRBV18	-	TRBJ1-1	CASSPDLLRGMNTEAFF	TGTGCCAGCTCACCGGACCTTTTAAGGGGGATGAACACTGAAGCTTTCTTT
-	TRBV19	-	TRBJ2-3	CASRQEQTDTQYF	TGTGCCAGTCGACAGGAGCAAACAGATACGCAGTATTTT
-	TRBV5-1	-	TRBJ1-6	CASSLGQGSYNSPLHF	TGCGCCAGCAGCTTGGGGCAGGGCTCCTATAATTCACCCCTCCACTTT
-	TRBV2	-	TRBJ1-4	CASRGHQGKATNEKLFF	TGTGCCAGCCGAGGCCACCAGGGAAAAGCAACTAATGAAAAACTGTTTTTT
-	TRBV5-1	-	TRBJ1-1	CASSLWAGINTEAFF	TGCGCCAGCAGCTTGTGGGCAGGGATAAACACTGAAGCTTTCTTT
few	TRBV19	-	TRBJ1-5	CASSIGQGILNQPQHF	TGTGCCAGTAGTATCGGCCAGGGAATTTTGAATCAGCCCCAGCATTTT
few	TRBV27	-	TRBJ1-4	CASSLSLRGEKLFF	TGTGCCAGCAGTTTATCATTGAGGGGTGAAAAACTGTTTTTT
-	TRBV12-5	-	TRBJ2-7	CASSTGGRIEQYF	TGTGCTAGTTCCACCGGGGGGCGGATCGAGCAGTACTTC
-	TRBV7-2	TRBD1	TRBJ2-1	CASSLATGGSYNEQFF	TGTGCCAGCAGCTTAGCTACAGGGGGGTCCTACAATGAGCAGTTCTTC
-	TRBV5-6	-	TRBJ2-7	CASRRTDAYEQYF	TGTGCCAGCCGAAGGACAGACGCCTACGAGCAGTACTTC
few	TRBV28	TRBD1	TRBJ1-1	CATAEPGQGAGTEAFF	TGTGCCACTGCGGAACCGGGACAGGGGGCGGGCACTGAAGCTTTCTTT
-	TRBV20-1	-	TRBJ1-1	CSATGSSEAFF	TGCAGTGCAACTGGGAGTTCTGAAGCTTTCTTT
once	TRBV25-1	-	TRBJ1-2	CASSVNTGYGYTF	TGTGCCAGCAGTGTGAACACAGGATATGGCTACACCTTC
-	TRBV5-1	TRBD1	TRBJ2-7	CASSLAGTDKVFSYEQYF	TGCGCCAGCAGCTTGGCGGGGACAGACAAAGTTTTCTCCTACGAGCAGTACTTC
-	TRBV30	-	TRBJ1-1	CAWTGGAVGGTEAFF	TGTGCCTGGACGGGGGGGGCGGTGGGGGGCACTGAAGCTTTCTTT
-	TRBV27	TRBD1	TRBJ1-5	CASSTGVWNSNQPQHF	TGTGCCAGCAGTACAGGGGTCTGGAATAGCAATCAGCCCCAGCATTTT
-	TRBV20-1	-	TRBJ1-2	CSAKTKAGYTF	TGCAGTGCTAAGACGAAGGCTGGCTACACCTTC
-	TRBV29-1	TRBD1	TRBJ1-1	CSVDNRGGNTEAFF	TGCAGCGTTGATAACAGGGGCGGAAACACTGAAGCTTTCTTT
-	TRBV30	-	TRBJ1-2	CAWSVAGEGYTF	TGTGCCTGGAGTGTAGCCGGGGAGGGCTACACCTTC
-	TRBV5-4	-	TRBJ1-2	CASSLVAGNYGYTF	TGTGCCAGCAGCTTGGTCGCCGGTAACTATGGCTACACCTTC
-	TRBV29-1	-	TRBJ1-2	CSVHLNYGYTF	TGCAGCGTACACTTGAACTATGGCTACACCTTC
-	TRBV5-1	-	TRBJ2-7	CASSLAREHEQYF	TGCGCCAGCAGCTTGGCGCGGGAACACGAGCAGTACTTC
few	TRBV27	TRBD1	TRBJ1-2	CASSLTGLHGYTF	TGTGCCAGCAGTCTGACAGGGTTGCATGGCTACACCTTC
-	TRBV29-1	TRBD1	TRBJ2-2	CSVETGSTGELFF	TGCAGCGTGGAGACAGGGAGCACCGGGGAGCTGTTTTTT
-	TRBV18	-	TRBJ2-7	CASSPGRVAEQYF	TGTGCCAGCTCACCCGGCCGGGTGGCCGAGCAGTACTTC
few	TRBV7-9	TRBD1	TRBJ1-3	CASSSSGTGVGNTIYF	TGTGCCAGCAGCTCCTCCGGGACAGGGGTAGGAAACACCATATATTTT